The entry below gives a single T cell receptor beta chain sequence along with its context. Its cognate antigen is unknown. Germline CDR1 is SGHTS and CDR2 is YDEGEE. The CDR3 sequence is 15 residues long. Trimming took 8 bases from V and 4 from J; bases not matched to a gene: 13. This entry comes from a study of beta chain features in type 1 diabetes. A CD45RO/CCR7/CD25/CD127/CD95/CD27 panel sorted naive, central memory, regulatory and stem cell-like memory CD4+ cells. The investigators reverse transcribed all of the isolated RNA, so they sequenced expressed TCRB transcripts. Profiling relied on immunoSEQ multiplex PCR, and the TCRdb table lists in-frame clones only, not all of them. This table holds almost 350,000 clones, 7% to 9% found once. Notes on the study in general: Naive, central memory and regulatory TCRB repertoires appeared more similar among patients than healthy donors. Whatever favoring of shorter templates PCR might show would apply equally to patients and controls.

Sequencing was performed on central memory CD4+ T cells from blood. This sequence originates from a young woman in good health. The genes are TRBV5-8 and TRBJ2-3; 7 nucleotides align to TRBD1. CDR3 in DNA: TGTGCCAGGCGCGAAATGGGGACAGTACCAGATACGCAGTATTTT. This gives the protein CARREMGTVPDTQYF.